This T cell receptor beta chain was identified in a study of vaccination and CD4 T cells after COVID-19. In this sample, this clonotype turned up a few times. What it binds is not known. Treatment: roughly ten-day PBMC culture with coronavirus spike peptide pools or control peptides (ViraFEST assay). The germline V and J ends were trimmed by 0 bases and 1 base, with 12 bases remaining between them. The CDR3 consists of 16 residues. Per germline, CDR1 MNHEY and CDR2 SVGEGT. Sequencing of cultured CD4+ T cell DNA used the Oncomine TCR Beta short-read assay. MiXCR was run by TCRdb on the PCR reads, yielding one entry per CDR3 protein. This table has under 25,000 distinct CDR3 sequences, about 52% appearing once.

This clonotype was obtained from a human donor who had recovered from COVID-19. Sequenced input: CD4+ T cells from blood, cultured in vitro. The genes are TRBV6-2 or TRBV6-3 and TRBJ1-1, with a possible D match to TRBD1 (5 bases). The CDR3 protein is CASSYSRPGPNTEAFF. CDR3 coding DNA: TGTGCCAGCAGTTACTCGAGGCCAGGGCCGAACACTGAAGCTTTCTTT.